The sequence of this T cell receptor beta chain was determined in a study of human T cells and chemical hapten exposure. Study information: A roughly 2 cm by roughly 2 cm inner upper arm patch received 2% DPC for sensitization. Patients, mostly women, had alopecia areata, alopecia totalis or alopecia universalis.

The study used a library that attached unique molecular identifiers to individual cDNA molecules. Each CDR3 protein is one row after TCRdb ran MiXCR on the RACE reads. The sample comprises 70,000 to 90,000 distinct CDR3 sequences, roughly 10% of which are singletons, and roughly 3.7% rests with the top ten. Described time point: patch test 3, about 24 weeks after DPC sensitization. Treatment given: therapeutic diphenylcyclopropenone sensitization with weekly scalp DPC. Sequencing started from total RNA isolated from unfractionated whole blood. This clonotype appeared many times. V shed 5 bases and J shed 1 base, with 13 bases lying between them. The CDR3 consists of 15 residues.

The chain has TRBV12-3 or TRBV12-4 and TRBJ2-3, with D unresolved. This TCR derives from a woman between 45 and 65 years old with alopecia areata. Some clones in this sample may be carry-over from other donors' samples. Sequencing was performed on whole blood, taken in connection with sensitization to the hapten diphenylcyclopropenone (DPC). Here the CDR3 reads CASSPRTFGTDTQYF. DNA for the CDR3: TGTGCCAGCAGTCCTCGGACCTTCGGCACAGATACGCAGTATTTT.